Below are 18 T cell receptor beta chains sequenced from a single sample in a study of human T cells and chemical hapten exposure (dated by TCRdb to the early 2020s). Receptor amplification or capture employed 5' RACE. The run used an Illumina MiSeq. Using fastp at Q25 and MiXCR, TCRdb reprocessed the public reads and kept productive beta chains. One record per CDR3 amino acid sequence lists the most common genes and DNA. The sample records 120,000 to 150,000 distinct CDR3 sequences, over 3.5% of which are singletons. The top ten clones comprise over 1.3% of the sample. Total RNA was extracted from unfractionated whole blood that had been collected in Tempus Blood RNA tubes. Receptors were obtained from a female donor in good health.

At least ten counts were recorded for this clonotype. At one boundary the junction diverges from the germline segment, which might be a read error. CDR3 DNA: TGTGCCAGCAGTCTCGGACAGACCGGAACTGATGAAAAACTGTTTTTT. Its translation is CASSLGQTGTDEKLFF. The V call is TRBV6-5, the J call TRBJ1-4, with TRBD1 as a possible D gene (6 bases). CDR3 length: 16 amino acids. Per the germline V gene, CDR1 is MNHEY and CDR2 is SVGAGI.

The sample holds many counts of this clonotype. The rearrangement links TRBV20-1 to TRBJ1-2, with D tentatively TRBD1 (5 bases). Germline loops: CDR1 DFQATT, CDR2 SNEGSKA (reference sequence). V lost 5 bases, J lost 3 bases, and 16 bases lay in between. The CDR3 contains 14 residues. The CDR3: CSAYSDRDDYGYTF. DNA for the CDR3: TGCAGTGCTTACTCGGACCGGGACGACTATGGCTACACCTTC.

This clonotype was recorded many times. The chain uses TRBV11-2 and TRBJ2-2, with TRBD2 identical over 9 bases. J was trimmed by 1 base and V by 10 bases; bases with no gene match: 7. There are 15 residues in the CDR3. Germline V gives CDR1 SGHAT, CDR2 FQNNGV. CDR3 protein: CATMKLAGNTGELFF. The CDR3 region has the DNA TGTGCCACCATGAAACTAGCGGGGAACACCGGGGAGCTGTTTTTT.

This clonotype has more than one count but fewer than ten. V gene TRBV5-1 combines with J gene TRBJ1-1, with TRBD1 as a possible D gene (6 bases). The V end lost 0 bases, the J end lost 9 bases, and 12 bases lay between the germline ends. Looked up from germline, CDR1 is SGHRS and CDR2 is YFSETQ. CDR3 size: 13 residues. CDR3 region: CASSLVDSYKAFF. The CDR3 DNA reads as TGCGCCAGCAGCTTGGTGGACAGTTATAAAGCTTTCTTT.

Here the CDR3 reads CASSLGVEETQYF. Here the CDR3 DNA reads TGCGCCAGCAGCTTGGGTGTAGAAGAGACCCAGTACTTC. The V and J genes are TRBV5-1 and TRBJ2-5; D gene ambiguous. Deletions cut 0 bases from V and 3 bases from J, with 6 bases between. The CDR3 is 13 residues long. Germline-derived CDR1 and CDR2 are SGHRS and YFSETQ.

This clonotype occurred a few times. The rearrangement uses TRBV6-2 or TRBV6-3 and TRBJ1-5; D might be TRBD1 (5 bases). Germline-derived CDR1 and CDR2 are MNHEY and SVGEGT. This CDR3 comprises 13 residues. Trimming stripped 6 bases from V and 5 bases from J, with 11 bases between. Here the CDR3 reads CASSLDTHQPQHF. In DNA form, the CDR3 reads TGTGCCAGCAGCCTGGACACCCATCAGCCCCAGCATTTT.

This clonotype was observed many times. The CDR3 DNA reads TGTGCCAGCTCACCAACCTCCGGGGGAGAGACCCAGTACTTC. Protein sequence: CASSPTSGGETQYF. The genes are TRBV18 and TRBJ2-5; D perhaps matches TRBD2 (6 bases). The CDR3 runs 14 residues. Trimming pared 2 bases from V and 4 bases from J, leaving 11 bases between. Germline CDR1 is KGHSH and CDR2 is LQKENI.

This clonotype showed up many times. The chain couples TRBV20-1 to TRBJ2-1, with 7 bases lining up with TRBD1. V dropped 6 bases and J dropped 0; count of bases not matched to a gene: 8. This CDR3 region has 15 residues. Germline V CDR1 and CDR2: DFQATT, SNEGSKA (reference sequence). The CDR3 DNA reads as TGCAGTGCCCACCCCGGGGACAGCTCCTACAATGAGCAGTTCTTC. Protein sequence: CSAHPGDSSYNEQFF.

This clonotype was picked up many times. CDR3 residues: CASSLLPRGEATQYF. The CDR3 region has the DNA TGTGCCAGCAGCTTACTGCCACGGGGGGAAGCGACCCAGTACTTC. The gene calls are TRBV7-3 and TRBJ2-5; 7 bases align to TRBD2. Germline CDR1 is SGHTA and CDR2 is FQGTGA. This CDR3 region has 15 residues. The trim removed 2 bases at V and 7 bases at J, leaving 10 bases unmatched.

In this sample, this clonotype turned up many times. The rearrangement links TRBV6-1 to TRBJ1-6, with a weak D call TRBD1 (6 bases). With 8 bases removed from V and 11 bases from J, the gap between germline ends came to 25 bases. Germline CDR1 is MNHNS and CDR2 is SASEGT. The CDR3 length is 16 residues. The chain's CDR3 is CASGAPTAGEVAPLHF. The CDR3 nucleotides read TGTGCCAGCGGGGCCCCCACGGCAGGGGAAGTCGCACCCCTCCACTTT.

This clonotype was counted at least ten times. The chain employs TRBV6-6 and TRBJ2-7, with D tentatively TRBD1 (6 bases). Germline V gene sequence: CDR1 MNHNY, CDR2 SVGAGI (reference sequence). There are 15 residues in the CDR3. The germline V and J ends were trimmed by 5 bases and 1 base, with 15 bases remaining between them. This chain's CDR3 is CASSSGQTPSYEQYF. In DNA, the CDR3 is TGTGCCAGCAGTAGCGGACAGACTCCATCCTACGAGCAGTACTTC.

V and J are TRBV2 and TRBJ1-1; 7 bases fit TRBD1. With V trimmed by 3 bases and J by 1 base, 2 bases remained unmatched. Germline values: CDR1 SNHLY, CDR2 FYNNEI. There are 14 residues in the CDR3. The CDR3 region is CASSDRDRNTEAFF. As DNA, the CDR3 is TGTGCCAGCAGTGACAGGGACAGGAACACTGAAGCTTTCTTT.

The genes are TRBV4-2 and TRBJ2-3, with D perhaps assigned TRBD1 or TRBD2 (5 bases each). The V end was cut by 5 bases, the J end by 0 bases, with 15 bases between. The V gene's germline CDR1 is LGHNA and CDR2 YNFKEQ. This CDR3 comprises 16 residues. CDR3 DNA: TGTGCCAGCAGCACCTACCGGGGCCCTAGCACAGATACGCAGTATTTT. Protein sequence: CASSTYRGPSTDTQYF.

This sequence joins TRBV20-1 and TRBJ2-1; 7 bases fit TRBD1. From germline, CDR1 is DFQATT and CDR2 SNEGSKA (reference sequence). With V trimmed by 5 bases and J by 2 bases, 9 bases remained unmatched. CDR3 length equals 15 residues. CDR3 nucleotide sequence: TGCAGTGCTTCCCGACTTAGGGGGCCCTACAATGAGCAGTTCTTC. As protein: CSASRLRGPYNEQFF.

This clonotype was seen ten or more times. The chain joins TRBV18 to TRBJ2-2; 8 bases are shared with TRBD1. Trimming took 4 bases from V and 0 from J; bases not matched to a gene: 1. The CDR3 runs to 15 residues. Germline CDR1 KGHSH, CDR2 LQKENI. The CDR3 sequence is CASSRGQANTGELFF. CDR3 nucleotide sequence: TGTGCCAGCTCACGGGGACAGGCGAACACCGGGGAGCTGTTTTTT.

The chain links TRBV9 to TRBJ1-5; 8 bases fit TRBD1. CDR3 length equals 14 residues. Germline V gene data show CDR1 as SGDLS and CDR2 as YYNGEE. Unmatched junction bases numbered 5, after V lost 4 bases and J lost 5 bases. The CDR3, as DNA: TGTGCCAGCAGCCAAACAGGGGGTCATCAGCCCCAGCATTTT. It specifies CASSQTGGHQPQHF.

Many counts were recorded for this clonotype. CDR3 coding DNA: TGTGCCAGCACCCTACAGGGGGCCAAGGGACAGCCCCAGCATTTT. This codes for CASTLQGAKGQPQHF. The chain employs TRBV12-3 or TRBV12-4 and TRBJ1-5; 9 bases are a match to TRBD1. CDR3 length: 15 amino acids. Trimming at V came to 7 bases and at J to 7 bases, leaving 11 bases not matched to a gene.

This clonotype appeared many times. The rearrangement joins TRBV10-3 to TRBJ1-1; a possible D gene is TRBD1 (6 bases). The CDR3 spans 15 residues. CDR1 and CDR2 from the germline V gene are ENHRY and SYGVKD. With 2 bases removed from V and 4 bases from J, the gap between germline ends came to 14 bases. The CDR3 sequence is CAISEATGTGTEAFF. CDR3 in DNA: TGTGCCATCAGTGAGGCAACAGGGACGGGCACTGAAGCTTTCTTT.